This record covers a single T cell receptor beta chain. The antigen is unknown. It was after nine to ten days of culture that CD4+ T cells were isolated. Confirmation by PCR established that the person had SARS-CoV-2 infection between March and December 2020. All participants had two doses of either the BNT162b2 or mRNA-1273 vaccine. Sequenced by immunoSEQ multiplex PCR; TCRdb stores in-frame clones only, minus some. The sample lists nearly 50,000 clones, under 85% occurring once. The sample belongs to a study of vaccination effects on CD4 cells after COVID-19. Study at large: Using viral peptide pools, the ViraFEST assay grew out antigen-specific CD4+ T cells prior to sequencing. The median interval between the second dose and post-vaccine sampling was 72 days. Study-wide results and limits: The study found that post-vaccine spike-reactive clones in convalescents were mainly new vaccine-induced clones.

V gave up 4 bases and J gave up 2 bases, with 8 bases separating them. The CDR3 covers 14 residues. CDR1 and CDR2 from the germline V gene are MNHEY and SVGAGI. The chain recombines TRBV6-5 with TRBJ2-2, with D uncertain. This TCR derives from a human donor who had a prior SARS-CoV-2 infection. Sequences were derived from CD4+ T cells from PBMCs cultured without peptide, sampled after COVID-19 vaccination. The CDR3 loop is CASSFQLNTGELFF. The CDR3 DNA is TGTGCCAGCAGTTTTCAGCTTAACACCGGGGAGCTGTTTTTT.